This T cell receptor (beta chain) was obtained from a study of control samples from healthy donors and cancer patients. Germline V lookup: CDR1 MNHEY, CDR2 SVGAGI. V lost 6 bases, J lost 6 bases, and 12 bases lay in between. The CDR3 contains 12 residues. Libraries were prepared by immunoSEQ multiplex PCR; TCRdb keeps only in-frame clonotypes and omits some of them. The table has some 76,000 clones, roughly 91% seen once; the top ten hold approximately 18%. The chain couples TRBV6-5 to TRBJ2-7; D not certain. The receptor was isolated from a man aged 55 to 70 with lung cancer. Sequencing input: PBMCs. Here the CDR3 DNA reads TGTGCCAGCAGACCACATGACGGCGAGCAGTACTTC. Protein: CASRPHDGEQYF.